The rows below give T cell receptor beta chains drawn from one sample of a study of tumor and adjacent non-tumor tissue in lung cancer. Using its own MiXCR run on the multiplex PCR reads, TCRdb lists one record per CDR3 protein. The sample consists of 90,000 to 100,000 distinct CDR3 sequences, 80% of them appearing once. Source material: distant non-tumor lung tissue. These receptor sequences come from a man aged 60-69 years with small cell lung cancer. The CDR3 runs from the conserved cysteine through the conserved F or W. Each record gives: clone size, V gene, CDR3 length, J gene, D gene, CDR3 protein, CDR3 DNA. D genes are given only for firm matches. Rows give clone size only sometimes, using once, few, many, or a class for an expanded clone.

.	TRBV20-1	14	TRBJ1-2	TRBD1	CSALRRDREYGYTF	TGCAGTGCACTTAGAAGGGACAGAGAGTATGGCTACACCTTC
many	TRBV5-5	14	TRBJ2-7	.	CASSLHTETYEQYF	TGTGCCAGCAGCTTACATACAGAGACCTACGAGCAGTACTTC
.	TRBV5-5	14	TRBJ2-2	.	CASNYRQRTGELFF	TGTGCCAGCAACTACAGACAGCGCACCGGGGAGCTGTTTTTT
once	TRBV10-3	13	TRBJ1-5	.	CAISPDNNQPQHF	TGTGCCATCAGTCCCGATAACAATCAGCCCCAGCATTTT
once	TRBV19	15	TRBJ2-2	TRBD1	CANMQRDRDSGELFF	TGTGCCAATATGCAACGGGACAGAGACAGCGGGGAGCTGTTTTTT
.	TRBV11-2	18	TRBJ2-5	.	CTSSPPAGARGAQETQCF	TGTACCAGCAGCCCGCCGGCCGGGGCTAGGGGAGCACAAGAGACCCAGTGCTTC
.	TRBV11-2	14	TRBJ2-1	.	CASSSEAGLVDKFF	TGTGCCAGCAGCTCAGAGGCAGGGTTGGTTGATAAGTTCTTC
many	TRBV29-1	13	TRBJ2-2	TRBD1	CSVRQGNTGELFF	TGCAGCGTTCGACAGGGGAACACCGGGGAGCTGTTTTTT
.	TRBV4-1	15	TRBJ2-2	.	CASSQEGRTTVELFF	TGCGCTAGCAGCCAAGAGGGACGGACCACCGTGGAGCTGTTTTTT
many	TRBV20-1	14	TRBJ2-3	TRBD2	CSASGRSSTDTQYF	TGCAGTGCTAGCGGGAGGTCTAGCACAGATACGCAGTATTTT
.	TRBV5-6	16	TRBJ1-1	.	CASSSASGPANTETFF	TGTGCCAGCAGCTCGGCCTCCGGGCCAGCGAACACTGAAACTTTCTTT
many	TRBV24-1	15	TRBJ2-5	.	CATSDFLGAQETQYF	TGTGCCACCAGTGATTTCCTGGGGGCCCAAGAGACCCAGTACTTC
.	TRBV11-2	14	TRBJ2-1	.	CASSAEAGLVKQFF	TGTGCCAGCAGCGCAGAGGCAGGGTTGGTTAAGCAGTTCTTC
once	TRBV4-2	16	TRBJ2-2	.	CASSHDLRVNTGELFF	TGTGCCAGCAGCCATGATCTCAGGGTGAACACTGGGGAGCTGTTTTTT
many	TRBV20-1	14	TRBJ2-7	TRBD2	CSARGGTSGTEQYF	TGCAGTGCTCGGGGGGGGACTAGCGGGACCGAGCAGTACTTC
.	TRBV6-6	15	TRBJ2-2	TRBD2	CASSYSGRVTGELLF	TGTGCCAGCAGTTATAGCGGGAGGGTCACCGGGGAGCTGTTATTT
once	TRBV21-1	14	TRBJ2-7	.	CASSELARTYEQYF	TGTGCCAGCAGCGAACTGGCACGTACCTACGAGCAGTACTTC
.	TRBV11-2	14	TRBJ2-1	.	CASSLEAGVDVQSF	TGTGCCAGCAGCCTAGAGGCAGGGGTGGACGTGCAGTCCTTC
.	TRBV11-2	14	TRBJ2-7	.	CTSILVPGPYEQYF	TGTACCAGCATCTTAGTCCCGGGACCCTACGAGCAATACTTC
few	TRBV25-1	15	TRBJ2-3	TRBD2	CAGSDTSGRTDTQYF	TGTGCCGGCAGCGATACTAGCGGGAGAACAGATACGCAGTATTTT
.	TRBV6-5	13	TRBJ1-2	.	CVSSDLTGIGYTF	TGTGTCAGCAGTGACTTAACAGGGATTGGCTACACCTTC
many	TRBV24-1	13	TRBJ2-3	.	CATSVSGGGPQYF	TGTGCCACCAGTGTTAGCGGAGGGGGGCCGCAGTATTTT
.	TRBV6-5	15	TRBJ2-1	.	CASSYSGGVRNEQFF	TGTGCCAGCAGTTACTCCGGGGGAGTGCGTAATGAGCAGTTCTTT
.	TRBV6-6	15	TRBJ1-1	.	CASKTSTGVYTESFF	TGTGCCAGCAAGACTAGCACAGGAGTTTACACTGAATCTTTCTTT
.	TRBV6-2/TRBV6-3	14	TRBJ2-3	.	CASTNGAATDTQYF	TGTGCCAGCACTAATGGGGCGGCCACAGATACGCAGTATTTT
.	TRBV28	15	TRBJ2-7	TRBD1	CASSWRQGEAYGQYF	TGTGCCAGCAGTTGGAGACAGGGTGAGGCCTACGGGCAGTACTTC
.	TRBV20-1	14	TRBJ2-3	TRBD2	CSASDIRGADTQYF	TGCAGTGCCTCGGACATCCGGGGGGCAGATACGCAGTATTTT
.	TRBV12-3/TRBV12-4	14	TRBJ2-5	.	CASSSETAGETQYF	TGTGCCAGCAGCAGTGAGACCGCGGGAGAGACCCAGTACTTC
.	TRBV11-2	14	TRBJ2-1	.	CANSLQGSYSEQFF	TGTGCCAACAGTTTACAGGGTTCCTACAGTGAGCAGTTCTTT
once	TRBV6-1	14	TRBJ2-6	TRBD2	CVNSPGGGANVLTF	TGTGTCAACAGCCCGGGGGGTGGGGCCAACGTCCTGACTTTC
.	TRBV5-6	14	TRBJ1-1	TRBD1	CARSPGQLNTEAFF	TGTGCCAGGAGCCCGGGACAGCTGAACACAGAAGCTTTCTTT
.	TRBV11-2	14	TRBJ2-1	.	CVSHKRQGDYEQLF	TGTGTCAGCCATAAGCGGCAGGGCGACTATGAGCAGTTGTTC
.	TRBV12-3/TRBV12-4	16	TRBJ2-5	TRBD2	CPSSFSQFSGSETQYF	TGTCCCAGCAGCTTCAGTCAATTTAGCGGGAGTGAGACCCAGTACTTC
.	TRBV9	13	TRBJ1-3	.	CASSVTVGNTIYF	TGTGCCAGCAGCGTGACGGTTGGAAACACCATATATTTT
few	TRBV5-1	13	TRBJ1-1	.	CASSSQANTEAFF	TGCGCCAGCAGCTCACAAGCGAACACTGAAGCTTTCTTT
.	TRBV29-1	12	TRBJ1-2	TRBD1	CCVERGHYGYTF	TGCTGCGTTGAAAGGGGGCACTATGGATACACTTTC
once	TRBV4-2	14	TRBJ2-3	.	CTNSQGTSEDTQYF	TGTACCAACAGCCAAGGGACATCGGAGGATACGCAGTATTTT
many	TRBV7-9	16	TRBJ2-2	TRBD1	CASSFQTGVNTGELFF	TGTGCCAGCAGCTTCCAGACAGGGGTGAACACCGGGGAGCTGTTTTTT
.	TRBV5-6	14	TRBJ2-5	.	CASSSLLRVETQYF	TGTGCCAGCAGCTCACTTTTACGGGTAGAGACCCAGTACTTC
.	TRBV6-1	15	TRBJ2-3	TRBD1	CASMGTGRLNKPQYF	TGTGCCAGCATGGGGACAGGGAGGTTGAATAAGCCCCAGTATTTT
many	TRBV4-2	15	TRBJ1-6	.	CASSQAAAEYSPLHF	TGTGCCAGCAGCCAAGCGGCGGCCGAATATTCACCCCTCCACTTT
.	TRBV29-1	10	TRBJ2-1	.	CSVAGSPQFF	TGCAGCGTTGCAGGCTCGCCGCAGTTCTTC
once	TRBV14	16	TRBJ1-6	.	CASSQERIPIGSPLQF	TGTGCCAGCAGCCAAGAAAGGATCCCTATTGGTTCACCCCTCCAATTT
many	TRBV29-1	12	TRBJ2-1	TRBD2	CSVLPGGDEQFF	TGCAGCGTTCTTCCGGGAGGGGATGAGCAGTTCTTC
.	TRBV5-1	16	TRBJ1-5	.	CACSLAGPGGGQHQHF	TGCGCCTGCAGCTTGGCCGGGCCGGGGGGGGGTCAGCACCAGCATTTT